This TCR beta chain was found in a study of cytomegalovirus exposure and HLA in healthy donors. Turning to the study itself: Caucasian-associated ancestry cluster membership applied to just over 80% of some 400 genotyped donors. Study-wide points: Later analysis suggested links between common viral pathogens and several top significant clusters. In terms of immune exposure information, only CMV serostatus was available.

Primers: 60 Vbeta forward and 13 Jbeta reverse. The table came from immunoSEQ multiplex PCR; TCRdb's copy has only in-frame clones and leaves some out. The data show over 110,000 clones, under 90% seen once. For this clone: The antigen is undetermined.

J gave up 7 bases and V 5 bases, and 8 bases lay outside the gene matches. CDR1 is SGHTA and CDR2 is FQGNSA in the germline V gene. CDR3 length equals 15 residues. The sequencing sample was made of PBMCs. The receptor was derived from a male donor in good health and CMV-seronegative. This chain connects TRBV7-2 to TRBJ2-1, with 10 bases aligning to TRBD2. CDR3 protein: CASSPLAGSVNEQFF. The CDR3 DNA is TGTGCCAGCAGCCCACTAGCGGGATCGGTGAATGAGCAGTTCTTC. The entire variable domain, with the rest obtained from reference TRBV7-2 and TRBJ2-1, is as follows: GAGVSQSPSNKVTEKGKDVELRCDPISGHTALYWYRQSLGQGLEFLIYFQGNSAPDKSGLPSDRFSAERTGGSVSTLTIQRTQQEDSAVYLCASSPLAGSVNEQFFGPGTRLTVL.